Presented here are 14 T cell receptor beta chains from one specimen sequenced in a study of T cell responses to AZD1222 COVID-19 vaccine. Repertoires were generated with immunoSEQ multiplex PCR, while TCRdb's copy carries only in-frame clones and drops some. This sample has 90,000 to 100,000 clones, with roughly 84% found just once. Sequenced material: peripheral blood, taken 28 days after the second AZD1222 dose. The receptors here all came from an adult who received the AZD1222 COVID-19 vaccine.

This sequence joins TRBV27 and TRBJ1-5, with TRBD1 matching 8 bases. The CDR3 totals 16 residues. Trimming at V came to 2 bases and at J to 1 base, leaving 4 bases not matched to a gene. The germline CDR1 and CDR2 sequences are MNHEY and SMNVEV (reference sequence). CDR3 residues: CASSLGQGESNQPQHF. CDR3 coding DNA: TGTGCCAGCAGTTTAGGACAGGGCGAAAGCAATCAGCCCCAGCATTTT.

The genes are TRBV6-6 and TRBJ1-5; D is unclear. The CDR3 spans 15 residues. Germline V CDR1 and CDR2: MNHNY, SVGAGI (reference sequence). The V end was cut by 5 bases, the J end by 7 bases, with 18 bases between. CDR3 sequence: CASSTQVFPDQPQHF. CDR3 DNA sequence: TGTGCCAGCAGTACCCAAGTGTTCCCCGACCAGCCCCAGCATTTT.

This clone occurred a few times. CDR3 in DNA: TGTGCCAGCAGTCTAGCCACCCGGTATGGCTACACCTTC. Encoded protein: CASSLATRYGYTF. The J gene is TRBJ1-2, the V gene TRBV6-5; D not resolved. The CDR3 is 13 residues long. V was cut by 5 bases and J by 5 bases, with 12 bases left in between. Germline V gene sequence: CDR1 MNHEY, CDR2 SVGAGI.

The J gene is TRBJ2-1, the V gene TRBV15; D might be TRBD2 (5 bases). Germline V gives CDR1 LNHNV, CDR2 YYDKDF (reference sequence). There are 15 residues in the CDR3. V dropped 3 bases and J dropped 11 bases, with 20 bases sitting between them. Here the CDR3 DNA reads TGTGCCACCAGCAGGACTAACGGATACAATGATAAGCAGTTCTTC. Residues: CATSRTNGYNDKQFF.

The rearrangement links TRBV10-3 to TRBJ1-2; 10 bases are a match to TRBD1. The CDR3 covers 15 residues. V shed 7 bases and J 0 bases; nucleotides not matched to a gene: 5. Germline CDR1 ENHRY, CDR2 SYGVKD. CDR3 in amino acids: CAIMGQGTPNYGYTF. In DNA, the CDR3 is TGTGCCATCATGGGACAGGGGACCCCTAACTATGGCTACACCTTC.

This clone was seen a single time. The J gene is TRBJ2-2, the V gene TRBV27, with D tentatively TRBD1 (6 bases). This CDR3 region has 14 residues. The V gene's germline CDR1 is MNHEY and CDR2 SMNVEV (reference sequence). Trimming left V 5 bases short and J 7 bases short, with 14 bases between. This CDR3 is CASSRTGFRGELFF. As DNA, the CDR3 is TGTGCCAGCAGTCGAACAGGGTTTCGCGGGGAGCTGTTTTTT.

The chain employs TRBV27 and TRBJ2-3; D remains ambiguous. Germline V lookup: CDR1 MNHEY, CDR2 SMNVEV (reference sequence). Trimming cost V 7 bases and J 3 bases, with 14 bases left between them. This CDR3 region has 14 residues. The CDR3 loop is CASTFKVGTDTQYF. The CDR3 region has the DNA TGTGCCAGCACCTTCAAGGTTGGGACAGATACGCAGTATTTT.

The chain has TRBV7-2 and TRBJ2-3, with 8 bases fitting TRBD2. Per the germline V gene, CDR1 is SGHTA and CDR2 is FQGNSA. This CDR3 has 17 amino acids. With V trimmed by 5 bases and J by 0 bases, 10 bases remained unmatched. The CDR3 sequence is CASSVGTRSPSTDTQYF. CDR3 nucleotides: TGTGCCAGCAGCGTCGGGACTAGATCCCCTAGCACAGATACGCAGTATTTT.

The chain couples TRBV7-2 to TRBJ2-7, with D possibly TRBD1 on 6 matching bases. V was trimmed by 5 bases and J by 6 bases, leaving 14 bases between them. Germline values: CDR1 SGHTA, CDR2 FQGNSA. The CDR3 is 13 amino acids. CDR3 DNA: TGTGCCAGCAGCCAGGGACAACGTCTCGAGCAGTACTTC. It yields the protein CASSQGQRLEQYF. Full variable domain (rest looked up from reference TRBV7-2 and TRBJ2-7): GAGVSQSPSNKVTEKGKDVELRCDPISGHTALYWYRQSLGQGLEFLIYFQGNSAPDKSGLPSDRFSAERTGGSVSTLTIQRTQQEDSAVYLCASSQGQRLEQYFGPGTRLTVT.

This chain uses TRBV6-5 with TRBJ1-2, with 7 bases identical to TRBD1. J was trimmed by 5 bases and V by 2 bases; bases with no gene match: 8. The CDR3 sequence is 15 residues long. CDR1 and CDR2 (germline): MNHEY, SVGAGI. The CDR3 is CASSYPQGGSYGYTF. CDR3 DNA sequence: TGTGCCAGCAGTTACCCCCAGGGGGGGAGTTATGGCTACACCTTC.

V is TRBV19 and J is TRBJ1-3, with TRBD1 as a possible D gene (5 bases). CDR1 LNHDA and CDR2 SQIVND come from the germline V gene (reference sequence). The CDR3 totals 16 residues. Trimming stripped 1 base from V and 6 bases from J, with 16 bases between. This CDR3 reads CASSIGVGQGENTIYF. The CDR3 nucleotides are TGTGCCAGTAGTATAGGGGTCGGGCAGGGCGAAAACACCATATATTTT.

This clone was observed a single time. The chain couples TRBV7-8 to TRBJ2-1; D not certain. This CDR3 comprises 13 residues. Germline-derived CDR1 and CDR2 are SGHVS and FQNEAQ. Trimming shortened V by 5 bases and J by 5 bases, and 10 bases separated the two germline ends. The CDR3 sequence: CASSPVENNEQFF. For the CDR3, the DNA is TGTGCCAGCAGCCCCGTAGAAAACAATGAGCAGTTCTTC.

The J gene is TRBJ2-2, the V gene TRBV10-3; D is uncertain. CDR1 and CDR2 from the germline V gene are ENHRY and SYGVKD. V was pared by 10 bases and J by 0 bases, with 12 bases between. This CDR3 is 14 amino acids long. This CDR3 reads CATSIGTNTGELFF. In nucleotides, the CDR3 is TGTGCCACCTCTATAGGGACGAACACCGGGGAGCTGTTTTTT.

The genes are TRBV19 and TRBJ1-1; D might be TRBD1 (6 bases). The CDR3 runs to 15 residues. Germline lookup yields CDR1 LNHDA and CDR2 SQIVND (reference sequence). V lost 9 bases and J lost 5, with 22 bases in between. The CDR3 loop is CASHDRPQRRTEAFF. CDR3 nucleotide sequence: TGTGCCAGCCACGACAGGCCCCAGCGGCGGACTGAAGCTTTCTTT.